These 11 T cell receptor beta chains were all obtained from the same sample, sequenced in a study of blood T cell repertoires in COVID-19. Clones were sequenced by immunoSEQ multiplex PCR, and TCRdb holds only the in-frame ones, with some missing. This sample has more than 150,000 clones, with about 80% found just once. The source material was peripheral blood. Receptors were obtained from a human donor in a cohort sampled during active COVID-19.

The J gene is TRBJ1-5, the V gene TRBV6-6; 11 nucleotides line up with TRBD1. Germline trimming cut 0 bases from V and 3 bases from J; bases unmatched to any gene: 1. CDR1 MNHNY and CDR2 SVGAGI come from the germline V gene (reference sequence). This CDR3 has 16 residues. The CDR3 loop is CASSYSDRGPNQPQHF. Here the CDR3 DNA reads TGTGCCAGCAGTTACTCGGACAGGGGGCCCAATCAGCCCCAGCATTTT.

This CDR3 is CASSVTLTGNYGYTF. The DNA for the CDR3 is TGTGCCAGCAGCGTAACCCTGACAGGGAACTATGGCTACACCTTC. This chain links TRBV9 with TRBJ1-2, with TRBD1 identical over 7 bases. In germline, CDR1 is SGDLS, CDR2 YYNGEE. J gave up 2 bases and V 1 base, and 5 bases lay outside the gene matches. This CDR3 spans 15 amino acids. Using reference TRBV9 and TRBJ1-2 for the parts outside the CDR3, the full variable domain is DSGVTQTPKHLITATGQRVTLRCSPRSGDLSVYWYQQSLDQGLQFLIQYYNGEERAKGNILERFSAQQFPDLHSELNLSSLELGDSALYFCASSVTLTGNYGYTFGSGTRLTVV.

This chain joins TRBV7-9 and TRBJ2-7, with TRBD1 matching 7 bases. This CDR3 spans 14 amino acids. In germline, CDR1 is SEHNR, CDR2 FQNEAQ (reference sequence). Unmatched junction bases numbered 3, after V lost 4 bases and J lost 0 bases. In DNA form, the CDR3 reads TGTGCCAGCAGCTACGGGACAGCCTCCTACGAGCAGTACTTC. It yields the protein CASSYGTASYEQYF. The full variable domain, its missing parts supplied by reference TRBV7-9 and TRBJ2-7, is DTGVSQNPRHKITKRGQNVTFRCDPISEHNRLYWYRQTLGQGPEFLTYFQNEAQLEKSRLLSDRFSAERPKGSFSTLEIQRTEQGDSAMYLCASSYGTASYEQYFGPGTRLTVT.

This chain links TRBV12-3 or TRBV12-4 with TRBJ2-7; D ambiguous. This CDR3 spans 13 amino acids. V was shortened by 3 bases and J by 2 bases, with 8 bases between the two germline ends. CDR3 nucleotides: TGTGCCAGCAGTTTGTCCAGAACCTACGAGCAGTACTTC. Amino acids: CASSLSRTYEQYF.

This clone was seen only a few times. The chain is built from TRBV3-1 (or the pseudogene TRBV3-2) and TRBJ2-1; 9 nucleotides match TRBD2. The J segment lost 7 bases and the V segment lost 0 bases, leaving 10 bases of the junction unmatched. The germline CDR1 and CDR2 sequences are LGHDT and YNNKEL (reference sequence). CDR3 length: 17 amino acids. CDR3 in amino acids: CASSQDWRGGAGNEQFF. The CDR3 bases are TGTGCCAGCAGCCAAGATTGGCGCGGGGGGGCGGGTAATGAGCAGTTCTTC.

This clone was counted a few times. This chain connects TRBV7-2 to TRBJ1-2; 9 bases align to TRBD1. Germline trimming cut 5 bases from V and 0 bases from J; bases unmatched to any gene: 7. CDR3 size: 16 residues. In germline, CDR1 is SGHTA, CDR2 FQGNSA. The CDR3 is CASSDRDRDSNYGYTF. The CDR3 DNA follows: TGTGCCAGCAGCGACCGGGACAGGGATTCTAACTATGGCTACACCTTC.

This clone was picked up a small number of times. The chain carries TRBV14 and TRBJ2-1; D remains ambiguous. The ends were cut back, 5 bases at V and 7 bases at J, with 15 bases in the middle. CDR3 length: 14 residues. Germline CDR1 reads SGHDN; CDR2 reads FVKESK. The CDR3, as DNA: TGTGCCAGCAGCTTATCCTCTAGTCTTAATGAGCAGTTCTTC. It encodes CASSLSSSLNEQFF.

The CDR3 region is CASSLDLQDTQYF. DNA of the CDR3: TGTGCCAGTAGTCTTGATTTACAAGATACGCAGTATTTT. V usage is TRBV19 and J usage is TRBJ2-3; D gene unclear. Germline V gene lookup returns CDR1 LNHDA and CDR2 SQIVND (reference sequence). This CDR3 is 13 amino acids long. The ends were cut back, 5 bases at V and 5 bases at J, with 11 bases in the middle.

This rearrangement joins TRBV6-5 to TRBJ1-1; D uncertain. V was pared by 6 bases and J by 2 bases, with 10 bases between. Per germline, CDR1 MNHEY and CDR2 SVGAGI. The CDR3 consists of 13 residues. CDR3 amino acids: CASRDILNTEAFF. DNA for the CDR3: TGTGCCAGCAGAGACATTCTAAACACTGAAGCTTTCTTT.

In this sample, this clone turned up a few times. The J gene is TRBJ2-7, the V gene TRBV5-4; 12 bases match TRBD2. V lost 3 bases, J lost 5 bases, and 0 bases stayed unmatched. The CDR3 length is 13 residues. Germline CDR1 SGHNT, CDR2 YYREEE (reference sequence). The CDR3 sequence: CASSWTSGDEQYF. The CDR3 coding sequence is TGTGCCAGCAGCTGGACTAGCGGGGACGAGCAGTACTTC.

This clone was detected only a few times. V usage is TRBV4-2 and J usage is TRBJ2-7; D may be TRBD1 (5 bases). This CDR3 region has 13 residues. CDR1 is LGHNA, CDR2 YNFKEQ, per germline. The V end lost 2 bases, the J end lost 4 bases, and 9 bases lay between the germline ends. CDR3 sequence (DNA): TGTGCCAGCAGCCAAATAAAGGGGTACGAGCAGTACTTC. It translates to CASSQIKGYEQYF.